The 22 T cell receptor beta chains below all came from one sample that was sequenced in a study of Ad26.COV2.S vaccination and SARS-CoV-2 variants. The table came from immunoSEQ multiplex PCR; TCRdb's copy has only in-frame clones and leaves some out. The sample has 150,000 to 200,000 clones; 70% to 90% are singletons. Sequenced material: peripheral blood, taken after recovery from COVID-19. All receptors come from a human donor who had recovered from COVID-19.

The chain's CDR3 is CASSRRDSNSPLHF. CDR3 DNA: TGTGCCAGCTCCCGAAGGGACAGTAATTCACCCCTCCACTTT. V gene TRBV18 combines with J gene TRBJ1-6; TRBD1 agrees at 7 bases. Germline V gives CDR1 KGHSH, CDR2 LQKENI. This CDR3 spans 14 amino acids. Germline trimming cut 6 bases from V and 6 bases from J; bases unmatched to any gene: 5.

V usage is TRBV7-9 and J usage is TRBJ1-5; 9 nucleotides line up with TRBD1. V lost 3 bases and J lost 3; bases outside the gene matches: 3. The CDR3 is made up of 15 amino acids. Germline CDR1 is SEHNR and CDR2 is FQNEAQ (reference sequence). The CDR3 bases are TGTGCCAGCAGCTTGGGACAGGGAAACAATCAGCCCCAGCATTTT. It encodes CASSLGQGNNQPQHF.

The chain couples TRBV29-1 to TRBJ2-2, with D perhaps matching TRBD1 or TRBD2 (5 bases each). With 4 bases removed from V and 0 bases from J, the gap between germline ends came to 9 bases. Germline CDR1 reads SQVTM; CDR2 reads ANQGSEA. There are 14 residues in the CDR3. The CDR3 loop reads CSVVRGSNTGELFF. CDR3 bases: TGCAGCGTTGTGAGGGGCTCGAACACCGGGGAGCTGTTTTTT.

This chain connects TRBV19 to TRBJ1-4; TRBD1 matches 8 bases. Trimming took 4 bases from V and 10 from J; bases not matched to a gene: 8. Germline V gene sequence: CDR1 LNHDA, CDR2 SQIVND (reference sequence). CDR3 length equals 14 residues. The DNA for the CDR3 is TGTGCCAGTAGTAAAGCGGACAGGGAGGTAAAACTGTTTTTT. Its translation: CASSKADREVKLFF.

The rearrangement links TRBV6-6 to TRBJ2-7; TRBD2 aligns across 10 bases. CDR3 length: 15 residues. Germline-derived CDR1 and CDR2 are MNHNY and SVGAGI (reference sequence). V lost 6 bases to trimming and J lost 2 bases; unmatched junction nucleotides: 7. CDR3 loop: CASRESGGGAYEQYF. Here the CDR3 DNA reads TGTGCCAGCAGGGAAAGCGGGGGGGGAGCCTACGAGCAGTACTTC.

In this sample, this clone turned up a few times. The J gene is TRBJ1-5, the V gene TRBV2; 9 positions agree with TRBD1. The CDR3 is 14 amino acids. In germline, CDR1 is SNHLY, CDR2 FYNNEI. The ends lost 5 bases at V and 4 bases at J; junction bases unmatched: 3. The CDR3 nucleotides are TGTGCCAGCAGTATCGGACAGGGGAATCAGCCCCAGCATTTT. Translated, it gives CASSIGQGNQPQHF.

V and J are TRBV6-1 and TRBJ2-5; 7 bases align to TRBD1. The germline gives CDR1 MNHNS, CDR2 SASEGT. The V segment lost 1 base and the J segment 5 bases; nucleotides outside the gene matches: 7. The length of the CDR3 is 15 residues. The CDR3 bases are TGTGCCAGCAGTGAAGGCCAGGGACAGCGGGAGACCCAGTACTTC. It specifies CASSEGQGQRETQYF.

V usage is TRBV27 and J usage is TRBJ2-7; D is ambiguous. The germline V gene has CDR1 MNHEY and CDR2 SMNVEV (reference sequence). CDR3 length equals 13 residues. Between the trimmed V and J ends, which lost 5 bases and 0 bases, there was a span of 8 bases. The CDR3 sequence is CASSPRISYEQYF. The CDR3 DNA reads as TGTGCCAGCAGTCCAAGAATCTCCTACGAGCAGTACTTC.

The chain employs TRBV20-1 and TRBJ1-1; a weak D match, TRBD1 (5 bases). Germline-derived CDR1 and CDR2 are DFQATT and SNEGSKA (reference sequence). The CDR3 consists of 16 residues. V was cut by 3 bases and J by 5 bases, with 22 bases left in between. The CDR3 loop reads CSASSRTLTLGTEAFF. The CDR3 region has the DNA TGCAGTGCTAGTTCGCGGACACTCACCCTAGGGACTGAAGCTTTCTTT.

The rearrangement joins TRBV27 to TRBJ1-1, with a weak D call TRBD1 (5 bases). This CDR3 comprises 13 residues. CDR1 and CDR2 from the germline V gene are MNHEY and SMNVEV (reference sequence). V was trimmed by 10 bases and J by 1 base, leaving 13 bases between them. The chain's CDR3 is CATFQGRNTEAFF. CDR3 in DNA: TGTGCCACCTTCCAGGGAAGGAACACTGAAGCTTTCTTT.

This clone was picked up one time. The chain employs TRBV10-3 and TRBJ2-5; perhaps TRBD2 as D (5 bases). Germline-derived CDR1 and CDR2 are ENHRY and SYGVKD. The CDR3 has 13 residues. V was shortened by 3 bases and J by 5 bases, with 10 bases between the two germline ends. In DNA form, the CDR3 reads TGTGCCATCAGTGAAAGCGGTAGGGAGACCCAGTACTTC. It specifies CAISESGRETQYF.

This clone turned up a few times. This chain joins TRBV7-9 and TRBJ2-2; 8 bases are shared with TRBD2. The V gene end was trimmed by 4 bases and the J gene end by 2 bases; junction bases not matched to a gene: 3. In germline, CDR1 is SEHNR, CDR2 FQNEAQ (reference sequence). CDR3 length: 15 residues. CDR3 residues: CASSYTSGNTGELFF. The CDR3 DNA follows: TGTGCCAGCAGCTATACTAGCGGAAACACCGGGGAGCTGTTTTTT. The full variable domain, with the rest looked up from reference TRBV7-9 and TRBJ2-2, is DTGVSQNPRHKITKRGQNVTFRCDPISEHNRLYWYRQTLGQGPEFLTYFQNEAQLEKSRLLSDRFSAERPKGSFSTLEIQRTEQGDSAMYLCASSYTSGNTGELFFGEGSRLTVL.

CDR3 region: CASSHPRGSTGELFF. The CDR3, as DNA: TGTGCCAGCAGCCACCCAAGGGGAAGCACCGGGGAGCTGTTTTTT. This chain uses TRBV7-9 with TRBJ2-2; D might be TRBD1 (5 bases). The V gene lost 5 bases and the J gene lost 4 bases, with 14 bases spanning the gap. Germline V CDR1 and CDR2: SEHNR, FQNEAQ (reference sequence). The CDR3 contains 15 residues.

This clone was counted between two and nine times. The chain uses TRBV27 and TRBJ2-7; TRBD2 matches at 8 bases. Germline V gives CDR1 MNHEY, CDR2 SMNVEV (reference sequence). Unmatched junction bases numbered 12, after V lost 4 bases and J lost 1 base. The CDR3 is 17 amino acids. CDR3 residues: CASSSLAGGFLSYEQYF. CDR3 coding DNA: TGTGCCAGCAGTTCTCTAGCGGGTGGATTTCTTTCCTACGAGCAGTACTTC.

V gene TRBV4-2 combines with J gene TRBJ2-3; D is unresolved. The germline V gene has CDR1 LGHNA and CDR2 YNFKEQ. This CDR3 has 13 amino acids. Trimming removed 3 bases at V and 4 bases at J, with 8 bases between. CDR3 residues: CASSHRLADTQYF. The CDR3 coding sequence is TGTGCCAGCAGCCACCGGCTCGCAGATACGCAGTATTTT.

The rearrangement uses TRBV9 and TRBJ1-2; D might be TRBD1 (6 bases). Germline CDR1 reads SGDLS; CDR2 reads YYNGEE. The CDR3 sequence is 17 residues long. The V end lost 3 bases, the J end lost 4 bases, and 22 bases lay between the germline ends. The CDR3 here is CASSAEGTGRHPYGYTF. The CDR3 region has the DNA TGTGCCAGCAGCGCAGAAGGTACAGGGCGACATCCCTATGGCTACACCTTC.

The rearrangement uses TRBV18 and TRBJ2-3; weak D call: TRBD2 (7 bases). Germline-derived CDR1 and CDR2 are KGHSH and LQKENI. V was pared by 6 bases and J by 3 bases, with 16 bases between. CDR3 length equals 15 residues. The CDR3 reads CASSPWGGGTDTQYF. DNA for the CDR3: TGTGCCAGCTCCCCGTGGGGGGGCGGTACAGATACGCAGTATTTT. Variable domain in full (rest from reference TRBV18 and TRBJ2-3): NAGVMQNPRHLVRRRGQEARLRCSPMKGHSHVYWYRQLPEEGLKFMVYLQKENIIDESGMPKERFSAEFPKEGPSILRIQQVVRGDSAAYFCASSPWGGGTDTQYFGPGTRLTVL.

The chain employs TRBV30 and TRBJ2-7, with 7 bases matching TRBD1. Germline lookup yields CDR1 GTSNPN and CDR2 SVGIG (reference sequence). This CDR3 spans 13 amino acids. V dropped 3 bases and J dropped 5; count of bases not matched to a gene: 7. CDR3 sequence reads: CAWSAGQVDEQYF. CDR3 sequence (DNA): TGTGCCTGGAGCGCCGGACAGGTGGACGAGCAGTACTTC.

The chain links TRBV7-6 to TRBJ1-2; 11 bases fit TRBD1. The length of the CDR3 is 16 residues. Trimming took 5 bases from V and 4 from J; bases not matched to a gene: 9. Germline loops: CDR1 SGHVS, CDR2 FNYEAQ. CDR3 in amino acids: CASSPRTGGAGYGYTF. CDR3 nucleotide sequence: TGTGCCAGCAGCCCCCGGACAGGGGGCGCGGGCTATGGCTACACCTTC. Full variable domain (outside the CDR3, taken from reference TRBV7-6 and TRBJ1-2): GAGVSQSPRYKVTKRGQDVALRCDPISGHVSLYWYRQALGQGPEFLTYFNYEAQQDKSGLPNDRFSAERPEGSISTLTIQRTEQRDSAMYRCASSPRTGGAGYGYTFGSGTRLTVV.

V gene TRBV28 combines with J gene TRBJ2-2; a weak D match, TRBD2 (5 bases). The CDR3 consists of 23 residues. CDR1 MDHEN and CDR2 SYDVKM come from the germline V gene. V was clipped by 2 bases and J by 2 bases, with 33 bases between them. The DNA for the CDR3 is TGTGCCAGCAGTTTAAGTTTTGGTTTTAATCGGATTCTGGCGGGTTACAACACCGGGGAGCTGTTTTTT. Its translation: CASSLSFGFNRILAGYNTGELFF.

V is TRBV9 and J is TRBJ2-1; 10 bases are a match to TRBD2. Germline V gives CDR1 SGDLS, CDR2 YYNGEE. The CDR3 has 16 amino acids. Germline trimming cut 2 bases from V and 0 bases from J; bases unmatched to any gene: 2. Written as DNA, the CDR3 is TGTGCCAGCAGCGTCTCTAGCGGGAGCTCCTACAATGAGCAGTTCTTC. It translates to CASSVSSGSSYNEQFF.

This sequence joins TRBV7-2 and TRBJ1-6; TRBD1 is a possible D gene (6 bases). The CDR3 contains 15 residues. In germline, CDR1 is SGHTA, CDR2 FQGNSA. The V end was cut by 2 bases, the J end by 7 bases, with 12 bases between. The CDR3 loop is CASSLMRTDNSPLHF. CDR3 sequence (DNA): TGTGCCAGCAGCTTAATGAGGACAGACAATTCACCCCTCCACTTT.